The clone carrying this T cell receptor beta chain was seen more than once but under ten times. The junction and the germline gene differ at one end; a read error may be behind it. The data were obtained in a study of blood T cells in healthy people across ages. Combining a sample-barcoded 5' primer with a J-beta primer mix, a second PCR ran for roughly 7 to 12 cycles. TCRdb re-derived calls from the 5' RACE reads in MiXCR, one entry per CDR3 protein. The sample lists about 840,000 distinct CDR3 sequences; 25% to 35% were seen once. Germline V lookup: CDR1 SQVTM, CDR2 ANQGSEA. CDR3 length: 16 amino acids. The sample was also reused in another study, on T cells of mothers and their children. That source adds: Overlap in related mother-child pairs always slightly exceeded unrelated pairs, never significantly.

Material for sequencing was blood. V gene TRBV29-1 combines with J gene TRBJ2-5, with 8 positions matching TRBD2. This receptor was identified in a woman aged 40 to 49 in good health. The CDR3 coding sequence is TGCAGCGTTGGGGGTCGGGGGGGTCTTGCCCAAGAGGCCCAGTACTTC. Translated, it gives CSVGGRGGLAQEAQYF.